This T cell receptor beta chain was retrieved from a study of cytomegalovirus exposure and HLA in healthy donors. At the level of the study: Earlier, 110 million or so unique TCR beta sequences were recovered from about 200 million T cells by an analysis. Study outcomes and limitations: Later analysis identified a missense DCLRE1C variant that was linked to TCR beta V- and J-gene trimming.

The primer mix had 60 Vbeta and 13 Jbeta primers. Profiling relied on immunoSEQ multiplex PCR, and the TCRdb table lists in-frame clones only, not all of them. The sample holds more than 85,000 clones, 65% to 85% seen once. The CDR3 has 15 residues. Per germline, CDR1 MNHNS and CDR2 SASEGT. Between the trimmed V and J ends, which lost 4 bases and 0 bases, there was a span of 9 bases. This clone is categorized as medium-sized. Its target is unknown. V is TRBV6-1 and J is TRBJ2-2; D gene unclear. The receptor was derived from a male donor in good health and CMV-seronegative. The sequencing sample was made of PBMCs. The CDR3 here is CASSVRSANTGELFF. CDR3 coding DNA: TGTGCCAGCAGTGTACGGTCTGCGAACACCGGGGAGCTGTTTTTT.